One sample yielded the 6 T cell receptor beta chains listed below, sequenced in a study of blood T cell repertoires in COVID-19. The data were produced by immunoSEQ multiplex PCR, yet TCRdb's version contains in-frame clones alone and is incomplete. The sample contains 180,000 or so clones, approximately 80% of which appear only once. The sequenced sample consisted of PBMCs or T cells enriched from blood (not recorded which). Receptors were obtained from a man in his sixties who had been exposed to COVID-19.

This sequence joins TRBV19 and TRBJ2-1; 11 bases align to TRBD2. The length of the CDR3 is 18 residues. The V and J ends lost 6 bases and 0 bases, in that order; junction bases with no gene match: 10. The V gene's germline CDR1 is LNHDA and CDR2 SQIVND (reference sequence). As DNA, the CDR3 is TGTGCCAGTAGCCTGAGACGTACTAGCGGGAGCTCCTACAATGAGCAGTTCTTC. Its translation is CASSLRRTSGSSYNEQFF.

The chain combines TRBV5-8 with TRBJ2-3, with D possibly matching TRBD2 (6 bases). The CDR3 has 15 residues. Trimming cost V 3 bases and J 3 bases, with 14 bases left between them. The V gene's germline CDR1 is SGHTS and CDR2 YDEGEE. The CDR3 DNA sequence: TGTGCCAGCAGCTCCCTCCGGGAGAAGACAGATACGCAGTATTTT. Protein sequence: CASSSLREKTDTQYF.

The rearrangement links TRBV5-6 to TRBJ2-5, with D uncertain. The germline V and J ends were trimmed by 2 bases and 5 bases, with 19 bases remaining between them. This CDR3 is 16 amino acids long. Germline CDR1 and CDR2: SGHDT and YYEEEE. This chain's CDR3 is CASSLLRSIMTETQYF. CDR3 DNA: TGTGCCAGCAGCTTACTGAGGTCCATAATGACGGAGACCCAGTACTTC.

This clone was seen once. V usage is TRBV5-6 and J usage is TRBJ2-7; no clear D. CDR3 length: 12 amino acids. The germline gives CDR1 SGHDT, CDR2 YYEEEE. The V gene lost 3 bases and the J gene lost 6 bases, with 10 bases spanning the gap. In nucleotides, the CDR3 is TGTGCCAGCAGCTCGTCGGGTATCGAGCAGTACTTC. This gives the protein CASSSSGIEQYF.

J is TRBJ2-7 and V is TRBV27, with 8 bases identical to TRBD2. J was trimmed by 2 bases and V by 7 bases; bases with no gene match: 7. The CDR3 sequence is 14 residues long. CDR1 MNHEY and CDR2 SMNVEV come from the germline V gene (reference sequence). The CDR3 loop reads CASTAGGGPYEQYF. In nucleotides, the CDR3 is TGTGCCAGCACCGCCGGGGGGGGGCCCTACGAGCAGTACTTC.

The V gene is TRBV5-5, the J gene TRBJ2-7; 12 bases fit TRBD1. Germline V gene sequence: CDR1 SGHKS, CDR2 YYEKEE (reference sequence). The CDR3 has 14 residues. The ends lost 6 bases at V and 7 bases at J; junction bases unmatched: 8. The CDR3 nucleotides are TGTGCCAGCACCTCCGGGACAGGGGGCTGGGAGCAGTACTTC. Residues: CASTSGTGGWEQYF. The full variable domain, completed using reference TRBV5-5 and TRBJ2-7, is DAGVTQSPTHLIKTRGQQVTLRCSPISGHKSVSWYQQVLGQGPQFIFQYYEKEERGRGNFPDRFSARQFPNYSSELNVNALLLGDSALYLCASTSGTGGWEQYFGPGTRLTVT.